Sequencing of this T cell receptor beta chain was carried out in a study of cytomegalovirus exposure and HLA in healthy donors. Study-level information: Among the roughly 370 genotyped donors, around 81% were placed in the Caucasian-associated ancestry cluster. General study results and limits: An analysis done earlier found most TCR beta V segments productive about 90% or about 30% of the time. Cytomegalovirus-associated TCR beta chains were listed, numbering more than 150. A cluster of highly shared sequence variants was likely a sequencing artifact.

On this clone itself: What it binds is unknown.

The PCR made use of 60 Vbeta and 13 Jbeta primers. Repertoires were generated with immunoSEQ multiplex PCR, while TCRdb's copy carries only in-frame clones and drops some. The sample consists of about 200,000 clones, roughly three quarters of them appearing once. The CDR3 contains 14 residues. Germline CDR1 and CDR2: LNHDA and SQIVND (reference sequence). Trimming at V came to 5 bases and at J to 6 bases, leaving 7 bases not matched to a gene. This chain uses TRBV19 with TRBJ2-5; 9 bases align to TRBD1. This clonotype originated in a man in his fifties or sixties in good health and CMV-seronegative. The sequencing sample was made of PBMCs. In DNA, the CDR3 is TGTGCCAGTAGTTTAACAGGGGGCAGAAAGACCCAGTACTTC. Translating gives CASSLTGGRKTQYF.